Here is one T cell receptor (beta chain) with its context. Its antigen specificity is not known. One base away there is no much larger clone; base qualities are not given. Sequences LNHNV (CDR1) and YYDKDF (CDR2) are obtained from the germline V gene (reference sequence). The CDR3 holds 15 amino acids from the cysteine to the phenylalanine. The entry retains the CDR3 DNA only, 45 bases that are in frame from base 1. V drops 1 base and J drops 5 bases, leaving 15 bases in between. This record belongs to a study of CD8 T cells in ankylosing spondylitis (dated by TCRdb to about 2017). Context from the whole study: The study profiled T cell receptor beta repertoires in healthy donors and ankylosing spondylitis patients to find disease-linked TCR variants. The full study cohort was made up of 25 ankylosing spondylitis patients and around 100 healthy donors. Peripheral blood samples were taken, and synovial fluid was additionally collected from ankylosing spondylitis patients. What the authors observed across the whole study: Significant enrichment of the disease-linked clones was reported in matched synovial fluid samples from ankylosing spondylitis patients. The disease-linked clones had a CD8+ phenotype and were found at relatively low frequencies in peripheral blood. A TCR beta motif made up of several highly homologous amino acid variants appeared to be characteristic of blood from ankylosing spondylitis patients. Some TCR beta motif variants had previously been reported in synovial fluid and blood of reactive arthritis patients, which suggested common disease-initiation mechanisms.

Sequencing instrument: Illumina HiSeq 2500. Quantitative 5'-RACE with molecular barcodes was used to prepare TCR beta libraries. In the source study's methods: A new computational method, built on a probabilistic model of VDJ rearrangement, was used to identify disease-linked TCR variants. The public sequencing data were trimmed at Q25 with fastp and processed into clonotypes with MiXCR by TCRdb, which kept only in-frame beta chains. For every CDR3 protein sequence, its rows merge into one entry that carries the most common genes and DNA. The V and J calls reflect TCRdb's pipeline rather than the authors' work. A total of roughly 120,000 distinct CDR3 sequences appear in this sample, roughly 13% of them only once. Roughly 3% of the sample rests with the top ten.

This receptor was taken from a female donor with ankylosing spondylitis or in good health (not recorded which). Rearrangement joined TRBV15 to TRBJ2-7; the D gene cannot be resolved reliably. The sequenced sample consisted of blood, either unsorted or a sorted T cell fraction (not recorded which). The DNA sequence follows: TGTGCCACCAGCAGAGTTATCCTAGGGCGCCACGAGCAGTACTTC. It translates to CATSRVILGRHEQYF.